This T cell receptor beta chain was sequenced in a study of cytomegalovirus exposure and HLA in healthy donors. With 60 Vbeta and 13 Jbeta primers, the PCR was carried out. Method: immunoSEQ multiplex PCR; TCRdb's copy keeps in-frame clones and lacks some. The sample records 200,000 or so clones, approximately 83% being singletons. The receptor's source is a girl aged 10 to 17 in good health and CMV-seronegative. Sequenced material: PBMCs.

CDR3 in DNA: TGTGCCAGCAGTTTATCCCCGTTCGAGACCCAGTACTTC. As protein: CASSLSPFETQYF. The genes are TRBV28 and TRBJ2-5; no reliable D call. V gave up 1 base and J gave up 5 bases, with 8 bases separating them. CDR1 is MDHEN, CDR2 SYDVKM, per germline. The CDR3 has 13 residues.